This TCR beta chain was sequenced for a study of cytomegalovirus exposure and HLA in healthy donors. Worth noting for this clone: Its matching antigen is unknown.

PCR involved 60 Vbeta and 13 Jbeta primers. Assay: immunoSEQ multiplex PCR; the TCRdb copy retains only in-frame clones and omits some. The table records under 150,000 clones, around 77% of them present only once. Study-wide findings and caveats: CMV antigen specificity was confirmed in vitro for three CMV-associated chains.

The CDR3 totals 15 residues. Germline V gene lookup returns CDR1 SGHDN and CDR2 FVKESK. The ends were cut back, 0 bases at V and 3 bases at J, with 9 bases in the middle. The specimen sequenced was PBMCs. The receptor's source is a woman aged 45-59 years in good health and CMV-seronegative. This sequence joins TRBV14 and TRBJ1-3; D not certain. CDR3 coding DNA: TGTGCCAGCAGCCAAGAGGCGGGTTTTGGAAACACCATATATTTT. This translates into CASSQEAGFGNTIYF. Based on the CDR3 plus reference TRBV14 and TRBJ1-3, the full variable domain is EAGVTQFPSHSVIEKGQTVTLRCDPISGHDNLYWYRRVMGKEIKFLLHFVKESKQDESGMPNNRFLAERTGGTYSTLKVQPAELEDSGVYFCASSQEAGFGNTIYFGEGSWLTVV.